These 17 T cell receptor beta chains originate from one sample sequenced in a study of T and B cells in COVID-19 patients. From blood, roughly 250-550 ng of genomic DNA served as TRB template. BIOMED2 TRB-A/B primer pools were used in multiplex TRB PCR. In TCRdb, the multiplex PCR reads were re-called with MiXCR into one record per CDR3 protein. The table includes some 14,000 distinct CDR3 sequences, approximately 28% detected once. Material: blood. Source of these receptors: a human donor who had recovered from COVID-19.

The rearrangement uses TRBV6-5 and TRBJ2-5, with 9 bases identical to TRBD2. There are 14 residues in the CDR3. Per the germline V gene, CDR1 is MNHEY and CDR2 is SVGAGI. V shed 5 bases and J 5 bases; nucleotides not matched to a gene: 6. DNA of the CDR3: TGTGCCAGCAGTCCCGCGGGGGGGGGCGAGACCCAGTACTTC. Translating gives CASSPAGGGETQYF.

The table lists this clonotype with a count of one. The rearrangement links TRBV24-1 to TRBJ1-1; D is perhaps TRBD1 (6 bases). This CDR3 contains 15 residues. V gave up 9 bases and J gave up 8 bases, with 24 bases separating them. The V gene's germline CDR1 is KGHDR and CDR2 SFDVKD. CDR3 residues: CATGGAQGPRDEAFF. The DNA for the CDR3 is TGTGCCACCGGTGGCGCCCAGGGGCCTAGGGACGAAGCTTTCTTT.

The chain couples TRBV5-1 to TRBJ2-7, with 10 bases lining up with TRBD1. Per germline, CDR1 SGHRS and CDR2 YFSETQ. The CDR3 runs 18 residues. The V and J ends lost 6 bases and 2 bases, in that order; junction bases with no gene match: 17. The CDR3 protein is CASTLYTSRDRGPYEQYF. DNA of the CDR3: TGCGCCAGCACCCTTTATACGTCACGGGACAGGGGCCCCTACGAGCAGTACTTC.

This clonotype was found a few times. V is TRBV11-2 and J is TRBJ2-3; D tentatively reads TRBD1 or TRBD2 (5 bases each). V was shortened by 0 bases and J by 5 bases, with 15 bases between the two germline ends. There are 16 residues in the CDR3. Looked up from germline, CDR1 is SGHAT and CDR2 is FQNNGV. CDR3 DNA sequence: TGTGCCAGCAGCTTAGATGTCAGGGAGTTGAAAGATACGCAGTATTTT. Translating gives CASSLDVRELKDTQYF.

This clonotype has at least ten counts. J is TRBJ2-1 and V is TRBV5-6; 7 bases are a match to TRBD2. The CDR3 spans 16 residues. The V segment lost 1 base and the J segment 0 bases; nucleotides outside the gene matches: 4. Germline V gene sequence: CDR1 SGHDT, CDR2 YYEEEE. The CDR3, as DNA: TGTGCCAGCAGCTTGTGGCGGGAGAACTCCTACAATGAGCAGTTCTTC. Translation gives CASSLWRENSYNEQFF.

This clonotype is deemed medium-sized (0.01 to 0.1%). The chain employs TRBV19 and TRBJ1-5; D is unclear. Per the germline V gene, CDR1 is LNHDA and CDR2 is SQIVND (reference sequence). V was trimmed by 7 bases and J by 7 bases, leaving 5 bases between them. This CDR3 spans 10 amino acids. The CDR3 nucleotides read TGTGCCAGTAATCGACAGCCCCAGCATTTT. Amino acid sequence: CASNRQPQHF.

By share, this clonotype counts as medium-sized. The chain couples TRBV19 to TRBJ2-1; the D is unclear. Trimming stripped 6 bases from V and 4 bases from J, with 4 bases between. This CDR3 has 11 amino acids. Germline CDR1 and CDR2: LNHDA and SQIVND (reference sequence). DNA for the CDR3: TGTGCCAGTAGGCAGTACAATGAGCAGTTCTTC. This encodes CASRQYNEQFF.

This clonotype was counted ten times or more. J is TRBJ2-2 and V is TRBV12-3 or TRBV12-4; no definite D call. The CDR3 has 14 amino acids. V gave up 3 bases and J gave up 2 bases, with 7 bases separating them. The DNA for the CDR3 is TGTGCCAGCAGTTTGCAGATAAACACCGGGGAGCTGTTTTTT. Its translation: CASSLQINTGELFF.

This clonotype appeared many times. The gene calls are TRBV6-4 and TRBJ2-3, with 8 bases identical to TRBD2. Trimming at V came to 6 bases and at J to 6 bases, leaving 5 bases not matched to a gene. Germline CDR1 MRHNA, CDR2 SNTAGT. The CDR3 runs to 13 residues. CDR3 nucleotides: TGTGCCAGCAGCGTAGGACTAGCTGATACGCAGTATTTT. This gives the protein CASSVGLADTQYF.

CDR3 region: CAISVTSGGPRVAGELFF. The CDR3, as DNA: TGTGCCATCTCGGTGACTAGCGGGGGACCGCGAGTCGCCGGGGAGCTGTTTTTT. The chain recombines TRBV25-1 with TRBJ2-2, with TRBD2 matching over 12 bases. J gave up 6 bases and V 10 bases, and 18 bases lay outside the gene matches. Germline loops: CDR1 MGHDK, CDR2 SYGVNS. The CDR3 runs to 18 residues.

This clonotype was counted between two and nine times. The chain recombines TRBV12-3 or TRBV12-4 with TRBJ1-1; maybe TRBD1 (6 bases). This CDR3 has 15 residues. Trimming took off 1 base at V and 1 base at J, with 10 bases between the two ends. CDR3 nucleotides: TGTGCCAGCAGTTTAGGGCAGGGGCGGAACACTGAAGCTTTCTTT. This gives the protein CASSLGQGRNTEAFF.

The rearrangement joins TRBV7-6 to TRBJ2-1; TRBD2 matches 14 bases. The V segment lost 3 bases and the J segment 16 bases; nucleotides outside the gene matches: 11. The CDR3 extends over 15 amino acids. Per germline, CDR1 SGHVS and CDR2 FNYEAQ. CDR3 bases: TGTGCCAGCAGCTTCGGGACTAGCGGGGGCGGTCAGGAATTCTTC. Translating gives CASSFGTSGGGQEFF.

This clonotype has more than one count but fewer than ten. The rearrangement uses TRBV11-2 and TRBJ1-3; D gene unclear. The CDR3 contains 12 residues. The germline V and J ends were trimmed by 5 bases and 2 bases, with 4 bases remaining between them. Per the germline V gene, CDR1 is SGHAT and CDR2 is FQNNGV. The CDR3 loop is CASSPAGNTIYF. The CDR3 region has the DNA TGTGCCAGCAGCCCTGCTGGAAACACCATATATTTT.

The V and J genes are TRBV5-1 and TRBJ1-2; D remains ambiguous. Trimming removed 0 bases from V and 3 bases from J, with 6 bases in between. The CDR3 has 13 residues. Germline CDR1 SGHRS, CDR2 YFSETQ. The CDR3 DNA reads TGCGCCAGCAGCTTGGACCAGTACTATGGCTACACCTTC. Translation gives CASSLDQYYGYTF.

This chain joins TRBV12-3 or TRBV12-4 and TRBJ1-4; 9 bases align to TRBD1. CDR3 length: 13 amino acids. The trim removed 6 bases at V and 13 bases at J, leaving 9 bases unmatched. CDR3 DNA: TGTGCCAGCAGCCCTAGGTGGACAGGGGCACTGTTTTTT. This encodes CASSPRWTGALFF.

By proportion, this clonotype is medium-sized. The chain has TRBV6-5 and TRBJ2-2; D possibly corresponds to TRBD1 (6 bases). The CDR3 has 15 amino acids. Germline V gene lookup returns CDR1 MNHEY and CDR2 SVGAGI. The V and J ends lost 5 bases and 6 bases respectively, with 16 bases between them. The DNA of the CDR3 is TGTGCCAGCAGTACCGGGACAATAGGGGCCGGGGAGCTGTTTTTT. It yields the protein CASSTGTIGAGELFF.

This clonotype was recorded many times. This chain connects TRBV6-6 to TRBJ2-5, with a possible D match to TRBD1 (6 bases). CDR3 length: 15 residues. V gave up 2 bases and J gave up 0 bases, with 10 bases separating them. Germline CDR1 and CDR2: MNHNY and SVGAGI (reference sequence). CDR3 region: CASSYAGTNQETQYF. CDR3 sequence (DNA): TGTGCCAGCAGTTACGCAGGGACAAACCAAGAGACCCAGTACTTC.